This T cell receptor beta chain stems from a study of blood T cell repertoires in COVID-19. One Seattle source followed patients from active infection through their disease course. As handled by the study authors: How many nucleated cells were present was estimated from reference gene primer amplification. Clones were read by immunoSEQ multiplex PCR, and TCRdb kept only the in-frame ones, dropping some. The V and J calls and clone size are taken from that table; D and trimming were inferred from the DNA. Here the sample spans about 410,000 clones, 75% to 90% being singletons. In germline, CDR1 is MDHEN, CDR2 SYDVKM. The V and J ends lost 4 bases and 7 bases, in that order; junction bases with no gene match: 13. This CDR3 spans 16 amino acids.

Sequencing used peripheral blood. The chain recombines TRBV28 with TRBJ1-1, with 9 bases matching TRBD1. This TCR came from a woman aged 40 to 50 with COVID-19, enrolled during active disease. CDR3 amino acids: CASSSGQGGPGGEAFF. DNA of the CDR3: TGTGCCAGCAGTTCGGGACAGGGTGGCCCGGGCGGTGAAGCTTTCTTT.